A single TCR beta chain is shown here with its context. CDR3 size: 17 residues. Germline CDR1 reads SGHTA; CDR2 reads FQGTGA. V lost 1 base to trimming and J lost 3 bases; unmatched junction nucleotides: 8. This entry belongs to a study of blood T cell repertoires in COVID-19. Some clones are missing from TCRdb's copy, which holds only in-frame ones; the method was immunoSEQ multiplex PCR. This sample has around 170,000 clones, with less than 90% found just once. Sequenced sample: peripheral blood. V usage is TRBV7-3 and J usage is TRBJ2-3; 9 positions agree with TRBD2. This receptor was identified in a woman in her 70s with COVID-19, enrolled during active disease. The CDR3 DNA is TGTGCCAGCAGCTTAATGGGTAGGACTAGCGCAACAGATACGCAGTATTTT. Translated, it gives CASSLMGRTSATDTQYF.